The source of this T cell receptor beta chain is a study of T cells in tuberculosis. Overall study: CD1B tetramers identified T cells specific for mycobacterial lipid GMM.

Sequenced by immunoSEQ multiplex PCR; TCRdb stores in-frame clones only, minus some. The data show some 90,000 clones, approximately 90% seen once. General study findings and limits: T cells binding CD1B-GMM tetramer weakly possibly escaped the sort.

Thawed, overnight-rested PBMC were stained with GMM-loaded CD1B tetramer, viability dye and anti-CD3, then sorted. The CD1B tetramers carried C32 glucose monomycolate purified from Rhodococcus equi. Tetramer-sorted PBMC had been CD14 monocyte-depleted before freezing. Each donor contributed about 100,000 sorted tetramer-negative cells. The CDR3 runs to 14 residues. Germline-derived CDR1 and CDR2 are MNHEY and SVGAGI. Germline trimming cut 2 bases from V and 5 bases from J; bases unmatched to any gene: 4. Specimen: CD1b-GMM tetramer-negative cells sorted from PBMCs. V gene TRBV6-5 combines with J gene TRBJ2-3; 7 positions agree with TRBD1. The receptor's source is an adult woman with latent tuberculosis. The CDR3 spells CASSYLRDRDTQYF. CDR3 DNA: TGTGCCAGCAGTTACCTCCGGGACAGAGATACGCAGTATTTT.